This TCR beta chain was captured in a study of blood T cells in healthy people across ages. From germline, CDR1 is MNHEY and CDR2 SVGAGI. The trim removed 2 bases at V and 2 bases at J, leaving 13 bases unmatched. The CDR3 has 19 residues. Alongside a J-beta primer mix, a sample-barcoded 5' primer served in a second PCR lasting roughly 7 to 11 cycles. TCRdb called the 5' RACE reads again in MiXCR, with one record for every CDR3 protein. This table holds roughly 1.9 million distinct CDR3 sequences, 39% found once. This sequence joins TRBV6-5 and TRBJ2-3; 10 bases match TRBD1. Sequenced: blood. The TCR was taken from a human donor in good health. The CDR3 region has the DNA TGTGCCAGCAGTTACCCTCATAAGATGGGGACAGGGGACACAGATACGCAGTATTTT. Its translation is CASSYPHKMGTGDTDTQYF.